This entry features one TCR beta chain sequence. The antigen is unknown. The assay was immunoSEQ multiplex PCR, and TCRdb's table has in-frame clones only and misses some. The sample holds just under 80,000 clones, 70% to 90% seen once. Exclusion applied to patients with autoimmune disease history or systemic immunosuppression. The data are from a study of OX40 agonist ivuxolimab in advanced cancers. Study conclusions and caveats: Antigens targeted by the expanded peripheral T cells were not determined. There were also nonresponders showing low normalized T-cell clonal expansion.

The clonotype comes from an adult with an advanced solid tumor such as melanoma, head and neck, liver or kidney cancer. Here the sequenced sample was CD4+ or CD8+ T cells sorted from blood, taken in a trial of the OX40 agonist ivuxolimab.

The DNA of the CDR3 is TGTGCCAGCAGCCGTCCCAGGGAAGGCACTGAAGCTTTCTTT. It specifies CASSRPREGTEAFF. The genes are TRBV7-9 and TRBJ1-1, with a tentative D call TRBD1 (5 bases). Between the trimmed V and J ends, which lost 5 bases and 4 bases, there was a span of 14 bases. CDR1 and CDR2 (germline): SEHNR, FQNEAQ (reference sequence). This CDR3 has 14 residues.